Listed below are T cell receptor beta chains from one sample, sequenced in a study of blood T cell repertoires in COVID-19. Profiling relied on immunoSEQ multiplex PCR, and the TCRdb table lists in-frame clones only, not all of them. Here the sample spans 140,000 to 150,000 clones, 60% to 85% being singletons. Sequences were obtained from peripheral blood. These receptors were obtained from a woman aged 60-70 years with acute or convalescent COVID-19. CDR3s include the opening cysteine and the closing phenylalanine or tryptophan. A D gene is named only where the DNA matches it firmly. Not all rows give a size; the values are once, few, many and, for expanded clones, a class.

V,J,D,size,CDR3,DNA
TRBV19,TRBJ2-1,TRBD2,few,CASSMAGLAGYNEQFF,TGTGCCAGTAGTATGGCGGGACTAGCGGGATACAATGAGCAGTTCTTC
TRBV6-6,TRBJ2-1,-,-,CASSYATAGEQFF,TGTGCCAGCAGTTACGCTACCGCGGGGGAGCAGTTCTTC
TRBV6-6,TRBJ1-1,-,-,CASREGNTEAFF,TGTGCCTCCAGGGAGGGGAACACTGAAGCTTTCTTT
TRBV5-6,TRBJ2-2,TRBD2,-,CASSLTSGTSVAGELFF,TGTGCCAGCAGCTTGACGTCTGGGACTAGCGTTGCCGGGGAGCTGTTTTTT
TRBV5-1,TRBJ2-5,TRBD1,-,CASSLTGTDLKTQYF,TGCGCCAGCAGCTTAACCGGGACAGATCTGAAGACCCAGTACTTC
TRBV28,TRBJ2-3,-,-,CASSSLTGRIPDTQYF,TGTGCCAGCAGCTCCCTAACCGGGAGAATCCCAGATACGCAGTATTTT
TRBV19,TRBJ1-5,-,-,CASSIGQGGYQPQHF,TGTGCCAGTAGTATTGGCCAAGGAGGGTACCAGCCCCAGCATTTT
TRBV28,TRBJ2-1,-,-,CASSSSGNRNEQFF,TGTGCCAGCAGTTCCTCAGGTAATAGGAATGAGCAGTTCTTC
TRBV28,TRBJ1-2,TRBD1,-,CAVWTGGVPGYTF,TGTGCCGTTTGGACAGGGGGTGTACCTGGCTACACCTTC
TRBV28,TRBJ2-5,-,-,CASSFGEETQYF,TGTGCCAGCAGTTTTGGGGAGGAGACCCAGTACTTC
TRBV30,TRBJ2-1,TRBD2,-,CAWSEGLAGVDEQFF,TGTGCCTGGAGTGAGGGACTAGCGGGAGTCGATGAGCAGTTCTTC
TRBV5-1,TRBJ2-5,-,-,CASSGTPEETQYF,TGCGCCAGCAGTGGGACTCCCGAAGAGACCCAGTACTTC
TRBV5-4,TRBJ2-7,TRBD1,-,CASTSEGAHEQYF,TGTGCCAGCACCTCTGAGGGGGCGCATGAGCAGTACTTC
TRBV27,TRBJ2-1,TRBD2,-,CASSRLAVYNEQFF,TGTGCCAGCAGCCGGCTAGCGGTTTACAATGAGCAGTTCTTC
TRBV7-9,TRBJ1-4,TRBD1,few,CASSHTQGASEKLFF,TGTGCCAGCAGCCACACTCAGGGGGCGAGTGAAAAACTGTTTTTT
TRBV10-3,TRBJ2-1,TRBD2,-,CAIRPLAGAPNEQFF,TGTGCCATCAGACCCCTAGCGGGGGCCCCCAATGAGCAGTTCTTC